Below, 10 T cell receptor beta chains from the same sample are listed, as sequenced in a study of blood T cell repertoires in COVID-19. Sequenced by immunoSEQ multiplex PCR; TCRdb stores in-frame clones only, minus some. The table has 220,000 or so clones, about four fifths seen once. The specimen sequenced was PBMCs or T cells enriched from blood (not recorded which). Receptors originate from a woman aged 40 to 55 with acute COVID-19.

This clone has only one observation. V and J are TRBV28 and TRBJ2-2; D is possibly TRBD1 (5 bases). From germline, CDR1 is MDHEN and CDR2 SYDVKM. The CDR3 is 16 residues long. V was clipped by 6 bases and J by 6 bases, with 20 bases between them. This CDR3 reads CASRHVLQGAPGELFF. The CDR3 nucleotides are TGTGCCAGCAGACATGTCTTGCAGGGTGCCCCCGGGGAGCTGTTTTTT. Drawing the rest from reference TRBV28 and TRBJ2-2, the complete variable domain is DVKVTQSSRYLVKRTGEKVFLECVQDMDHENMFWYRQDPGLGLRLIYFSYDVKMKEKGDIPEGYSVSREKKERFSLILESASTNQTSMYLCASRHVLQGAPGELFFGEGSRLTVL.

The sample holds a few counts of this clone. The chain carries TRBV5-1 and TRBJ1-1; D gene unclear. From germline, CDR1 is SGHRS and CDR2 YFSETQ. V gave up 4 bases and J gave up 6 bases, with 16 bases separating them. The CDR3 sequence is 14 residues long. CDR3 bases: TGCGCCAGCAGCCCCCAACACGGGCGGGCTGAAGCTTTCTTT. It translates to CASSPQHGRAEAFF.

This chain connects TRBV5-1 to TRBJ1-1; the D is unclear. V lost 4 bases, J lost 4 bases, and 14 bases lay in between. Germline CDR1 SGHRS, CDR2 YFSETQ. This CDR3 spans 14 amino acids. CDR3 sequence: CASSREDGFTEAFF. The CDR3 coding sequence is TGCGCCAGCAGCCGGGAGGACGGCTTCACTGAAGCTTTCTTT.

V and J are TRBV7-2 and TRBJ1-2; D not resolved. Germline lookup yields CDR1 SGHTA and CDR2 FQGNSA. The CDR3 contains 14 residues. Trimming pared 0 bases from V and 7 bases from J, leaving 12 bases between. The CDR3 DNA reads TGTGCCAGCAGCTTAGCTAGGACCAGCGGTGGCTACACCTTC. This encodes CASSLARTSGGYTF.

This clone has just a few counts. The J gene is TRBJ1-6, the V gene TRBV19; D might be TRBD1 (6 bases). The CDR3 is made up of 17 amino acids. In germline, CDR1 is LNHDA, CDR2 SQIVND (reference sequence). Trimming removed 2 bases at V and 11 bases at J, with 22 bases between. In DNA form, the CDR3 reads TGTGCCAGTAGTATACCTACGAGCTACAGGGTTACTGCACCCCTCCACTTT. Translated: CASSIPTSYRVTAPLHF.

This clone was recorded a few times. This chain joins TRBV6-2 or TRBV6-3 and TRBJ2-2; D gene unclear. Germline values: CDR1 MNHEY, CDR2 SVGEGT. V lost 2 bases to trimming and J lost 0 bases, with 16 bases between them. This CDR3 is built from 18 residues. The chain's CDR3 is CASSYTYLLAANTGELFF. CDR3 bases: TGTGCCAGCAGTTACACCTACTTATTGGCGGCGAACACCGGGGAGCTGTTTTTT.

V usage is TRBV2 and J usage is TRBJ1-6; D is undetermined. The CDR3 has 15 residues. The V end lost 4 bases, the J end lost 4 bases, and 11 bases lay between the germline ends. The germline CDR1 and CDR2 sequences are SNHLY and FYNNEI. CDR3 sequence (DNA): TGTGCCAGCAGTGGTTTCAGTTATTATAATTCACCCCTCCACTTT. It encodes CASSGFSYYNSPLHF.

The CDR3 DNA reads TGTGCCAGCAGTTACTCCTTGGGGGCTGATAATTCACCCCTCCACTTT. This encodes CASSYSLGADNSPLHF. This sequence joins TRBV6-6 and TRBJ1-6, with a weak D call TRBD1 (6 bases). Germline CDR1 is MNHNY and CDR2 is SVGAGI (reference sequence). V gave up 0 bases and J gave up 5 bases, with 11 bases separating them. This CDR3 contains 16 residues.

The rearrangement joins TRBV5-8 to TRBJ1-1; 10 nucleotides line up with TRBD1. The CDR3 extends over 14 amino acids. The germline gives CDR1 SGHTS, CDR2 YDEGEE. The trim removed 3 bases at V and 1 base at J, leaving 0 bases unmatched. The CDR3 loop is CASSWTGGNTEAFF. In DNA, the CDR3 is TGTGCCAGCAGCTGGACAGGGGGGAACACTGAAGCTTTCTTT.

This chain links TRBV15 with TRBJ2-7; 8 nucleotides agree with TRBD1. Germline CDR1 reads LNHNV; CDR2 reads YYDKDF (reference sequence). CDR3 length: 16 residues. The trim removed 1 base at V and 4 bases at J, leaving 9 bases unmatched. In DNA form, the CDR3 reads TGTGCCACCAGCAGAGGGGGGACAGGAGTCCTGTACGAGCAGTACTTC. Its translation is CATSRGGTGVLYEQYF.